Shown below are 20 T cell receptor beta chains from a single sample sequenced in a study of CD8+ T cells in alopecia areata listed by TCRdb under 2018. Receptor amplification or capture employed the immunoSEQ multiplex PCR assay. RNA was extracted from all samples and reverse transcribed into cDNA, which served as template for TCR sequencing. TCRdb mirrors the immuneACCESS table, restricted to in-frame sequences. Some clones are absent from its copies; in checked studies, under half trace to an unresolved V gene, and the reason for the others is unknown. In this sample the table shows some 190,000 clones, roughly three fifths of which occur a single time. Approximately 1.3% of the sample rests with the top ten. This specimen's treatment or condition label, per the study, means: oral pan-JAK inhibitor, 5-10 mg twice daily. The input for sequencing was CD4+ T cells sorted from blood, taken around week 50, from a patient treated with tofacitinib. These receptors all come from a human donor with alopecia areata.

The DNA for the CDR3 is TGTGCCAGCTCACCCAGCGGGGTCCCCACAGATACGCAGTATTTT. Translating it yields CASSPSGVPTDTQYF. The chain carries TRBV18 and TRBJ2-3, with 7 bases lining up with TRBD2. Germline-derived CDR1 and CDR2 are KGHSH and LQKENI. This CDR3 comprises 15 residues. Trimming removed 3 bases from V and 2 bases from J; junction bases left unmatched: 5.

This clone was counted a few times. The V gene is TRBV5-1, the J gene TRBJ1-2, with D perhaps matching TRBD1 (6 bases). Germline V gene data show CDR1 as SGHRS and CDR2 as YFSETQ. CDR3 length equals 15 residues. V lost 4 bases to trimming and J lost 6 bases, with 19 bases between them. In nucleotides, the CDR3 is TGCGCCAGCAGCCTAACCGACAGGACCTGGGATGGCTACACCTTC. Amino acid sequence: CASSLTDRTWDGYTF.

The chain joins TRBV7-7 to TRBJ2-1; possible D gene TRBD2, 6 bases. Germline CDR1 is SSHAT and CDR2 is FNYEAQ (reference sequence). There are 13 residues in the CDR3. V was cut by 3 bases and J by 7 bases, with 10 bases left in between. The DNA for the CDR3 is TGTGCCAGCAGCTTCGCAGGGAGGAATGAGCAGTTCTTC. Its protein product is CASSFAGRNEQFF.

V is TRBV30 and J is TRBJ2-6, with TRBD1 as a possible D gene (5 bases). The CDR3 consists of 18 residues. Between the trimmed V and J ends, which lost 2 bases and 0 bases, there was a span of 17 bases. Germline-derived CDR1 and CDR2 are GTSNPN and SVGIG (reference sequence). CDR3 in amino acids: CAWSRTFGHRSGANVLTF. The DNA of the CDR3 is TGTGCCTGGAGTCGTACGTTCGGACACCGCTCTGGGGCCAACGTCCTGACTTTC.

The count of this clone is one. This chain uses TRBV7-6 with TRBJ1-2, with D possibly being TRBD1 (5 bases). In germline, CDR1 is SGHVS, CDR2 FNYEAQ. CDR3 length: 15 residues. V was clipped by 3 bases and J by 5 bases, with 16 bases between them. CDR3 loop: CASSLSTGTDYGYTF. CDR3 coding DNA: TGTGCCAGCAGCTTGAGCACCGGGACGGATTATGGCTACACCTTC.

The CDR3 reads CASSIRGDTQYF. CDR3 nucleotides: TGTGCCAGTAGTATCAGGGGTGATACGCAGTATTTT. J is TRBJ2-3 and V is TRBV19; a weak D match, TRBD1 (6 bases). V was cut by 3 bases and J by 6 bases, with 7 bases left in between. In germline, CDR1 is LNHDA, CDR2 SQIVND (reference sequence). This CDR3 contains 12 residues.

The CDR3 loop is CAWNKGTNTEAFF. As DNA, the CDR3 is TGTGCCTGGAACAAGGGGACCAACACTGAAGCTTTCTTT. The chain recombines TRBV30 with TRBJ1-1, with a possible D match to TRBD1 (5 bases). CDR3 size: 13 residues. The V and J ends lost 4 bases and 2 bases respectively, with 11 bases between them. The V gene's germline CDR1 is GTSNPN and CDR2 SVGIG (reference sequence). The entire variable domain, with the rest obtained from reference TRBV30 and TRBJ1-1, is as follows: SQTIHQWPATLVQPVGSPLSLECTVEGTSNPNLYWYRQAAGRGLQLLFYSVGIGQISSEVPQNLSASRPQDRQFILSSKKLLLSDSGFYLCAWNKGTNTEAFFGQGTRLTVV.

The V gene is TRBV4-1, the J gene TRBJ2-7; TRBD1 is a possible D gene (5 bases). V lost 0 bases to trimming and J lost 0 bases, with 15 bases between them. CDR1 and CDR2 (germline): MGHRA, YSYEKL. The length of the CDR3 is 17 residues. Here the CDR3 reads CASSQDYETAGSYEQYF. The CDR3 DNA reads as TGCGCCAGCAGCCAAGATTACGAGACAGCCGGCTCCTACGAGCAGTACTTC.

A few counts support this clone. This sequence joins TRBV30 and TRBJ2-7, with D unclear. The CDR3 has 12 residues. V was clipped by 6 bases and J by 7 bases, with 16 bases between them. Germline-derived CDR1 and CDR2 are GTSNPN and SVGIG (reference sequence). This CDR3 reads CACRGSMGEQYF. The CDR3 DNA sequence: TGTGCCTGTCGTGGATCCATGGGGGAGCAGTACTTC.

The DNA for the CDR3 is TGTGCCTGGAGTGTGGGAGACACCGGGGAGCTGTTTTTT. This translates into CAWSVGDTGELFF. The chain is built from TRBV30 and TRBJ2-2; perhaps TRBD2 as D (5 bases). Germline V lookup: CDR1 GTSNPN, CDR2 SVGIG (reference sequence). V lost 0 bases, J lost 3 bases, and 5 bases lay in between. This CDR3 contains 13 residues.

This clone turned up a few times. The sample contains more than one DNA sequence encoding this CDR3. The chain couples TRBV29-1 to TRBJ2-1; D is unclear. Germline V gene sequence: CDR1 SQVTM, CDR2 ANQGSEA. Trimming cost V 5 bases and J 7 bases, with 6 bases left between them. The CDR3 consists of 10 residues. This CDR3 reads CSVSDNEQFF. The CDR3 nucleotides are TGCAGCGTTTCCGATAATGAGCAGTTCTTC.

V is TRBV5-6 and J is TRBJ2-7; D unresolved. The CDR3 spans 12 residues. Germline V gene data show CDR1 as SGHDT and CDR2 as YYEEEE. Trimming cost V 3 bases and J 3 bases, with 7 bases left between them. The CDR3 is CASSSRLYEQYF. As DNA, the CDR3 is TGTGCCAGCAGCTCAAGGCTCTACGAGCAGTACTTC.

The table lists this clone with a few counts. The J gene is TRBJ1-1, the V gene TRBV30; 8 bases fit TRBD1. Looked up from germline, CDR1 is GTSNPN and CDR2 is SVGIG (reference sequence). This CDR3 spans 16 amino acids. The trim removed 6 bases at V and 0 bases at J, leaving 12 bases unmatched. The DNA for the CDR3 is TGTGCCTGCCGACAGGGGTCAAGACAAATGAACACTGAAGCTTTCTTT. It is translated as CACRQGSRQMNTEAFF.

The V gene is TRBV7-2, the J gene TRBJ2-3; no definite D call. CDR1 is SGHTA and CDR2 is FQGNSA in the germline V gene. The CDR3 totals 14 residues. V was clipped by 5 bases and J by 0 bases, with 9 bases between them. Here the CDR3 reads CASSRGFSTDTQYF. For the CDR3, the DNA is TGTGCCAGCAGCCGAGGATTTAGCACAGATACGCAGTATTTT. The variable domain in full, completed from reference TRBV7-2 and TRBJ2-3, reads GAGVSQSPSNKVTEKGKDVELRCDPISGHTALYWYRQSLGQGLEFLIYFQGNSAPDKSGLPSDRFSAERTGGSVSTLTIQRTQQEDSAVYLCASSRGFSTDTQYFGPGTRLTVL.

This chain connects TRBV7-8 to TRBJ1-6; no definite D call. In germline, CDR1 is SGHVS, CDR2 FQNEAQ. The ends were cut back, 8 bases at V and 9 bases at J, with 14 bases in the middle. The length of the CDR3 is 13 residues. CDR3 coding DNA: TGTGCCAGCGTGGACCTTATGGGTTCACCCCTCCACTTT. Translated, it gives CASVDLMGSPLHF.

This clone was seen a single time. V is TRBV13 and J is TRBJ2-7, with 10 bases matching TRBD2. The germline gives CDR1 PRHDT, CDR2 FYEKMQ (reference sequence). The CDR3 has 14 residues. Losses at the gene ends were 3 bases for V and 7 bases for J; bases not matched to a gene: 6. In DNA form, the CDR3 reads TGTGCCAGCAGCTTCAATCTAGCGGGGGTTGAGCAGTACTTC. As protein: CASSFNLAGVEQYF.

The chain has TRBV7-2 and TRBJ1-4, with 9 bases matching TRBD1. Germline trimming cut 6 bases from V and 6 bases from J; bases unmatched to any gene: 5. Looked up from germline, CDR1 is SGHTA and CDR2 is FQGNSA. This CDR3 has 14 residues. The CDR3 loop reads CASRERQGDEKLFF. For the CDR3, the DNA is TGTGCCAGCAGAGAAAGACAGGGGGATGAAAAACTGTTTTTT.

This clone was seen a few times. The CDR3 region is CASSLYPRQIKIDNEQFF. The DNA for the CDR3 is TGCGCCAGCAGCTTGTACCCCAGACAGATTAAGATAGACAATGAGCAGTTCTTC. The rearrangement joins TRBV5-1 to TRBJ2-1; possibly TRBD1 for D (5 bases). The CDR3 loop spans 18 amino acids. CDR1 is SGHRS and CDR2 is YFSETQ in the germline V gene. Trimming left V 1 base short and J 5 bases short, with 22 bases between.

CDR3 residues: CASSPDSVSRGYTF. The CDR3, as DNA: TGTGCCAGCAGCCCCGACAGCGTATCAAGAGGCTACACCTTC. This chain uses TRBV7-9 with TRBJ1-2; D is possibly TRBD1 (5 bases). The CDR3 is 14 amino acids. V lost 5 bases and J lost 8, with 18 bases in between. Looked up from germline, CDR1 is SEHNR and CDR2 is FQNEAQ (reference sequence).

CDR3: CAWTERWAMNTEAFF. The CDR3 nucleotides read TGTGCCTGGACCGAGAGGTGGGCAATGAACACTGAAGCTTTCTTT. V usage is TRBV30 and J usage is TRBJ1-1; no clear D. In germline, CDR1 is GTSNPN, CDR2 SVGIG (reference sequence). This CDR3 is built from 15 residues. V shed 4 bases and J shed 0 bases, with 15 bases lying between them.